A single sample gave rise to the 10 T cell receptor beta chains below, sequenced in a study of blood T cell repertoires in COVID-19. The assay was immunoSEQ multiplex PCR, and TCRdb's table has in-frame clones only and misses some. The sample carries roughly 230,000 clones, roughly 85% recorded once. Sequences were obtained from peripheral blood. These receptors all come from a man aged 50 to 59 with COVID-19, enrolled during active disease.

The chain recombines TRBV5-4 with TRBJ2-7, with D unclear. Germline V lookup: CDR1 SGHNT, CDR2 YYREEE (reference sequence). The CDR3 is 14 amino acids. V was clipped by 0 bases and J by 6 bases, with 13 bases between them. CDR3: CASSLGGLVGEQYF. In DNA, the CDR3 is TGTGCCAGCAGCTTGGGTGGGCTGGTTGGCGAGCAGTACTTC.

DNA of the CDR3: TGTGCCAGCAGCTTGGAGACAGGGGTGGTCAATCAGCCCCAGCATTTT. Its protein product is CASSLETGVVNQPQHF. The chain combines TRBV5-8 with TRBJ1-5; 8 positions agree with TRBD1. The ends lost 0 bases at V and 3 bases at J; junction bases unmatched: 5. CDR1 is SGHTS, CDR2 YDEGEE, per germline. There are 16 residues in the CDR3.

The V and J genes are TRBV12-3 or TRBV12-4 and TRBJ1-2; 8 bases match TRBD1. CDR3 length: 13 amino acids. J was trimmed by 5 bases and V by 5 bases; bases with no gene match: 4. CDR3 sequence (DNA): TGTGCCAGCAGTCGACAGGGGTATTATGGCTACACCTTC. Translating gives CASSRQGYYGYTF.

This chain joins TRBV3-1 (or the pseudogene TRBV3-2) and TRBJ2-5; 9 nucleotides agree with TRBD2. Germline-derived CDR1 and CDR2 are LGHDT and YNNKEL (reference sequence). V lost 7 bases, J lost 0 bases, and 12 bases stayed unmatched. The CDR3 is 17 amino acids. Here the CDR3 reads CASTNRRLAGNQETQYF. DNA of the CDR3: TGTGCCAGCACCAATCGAAGGCTAGCGGGGAACCAAGAGACCCAGTACTTC.

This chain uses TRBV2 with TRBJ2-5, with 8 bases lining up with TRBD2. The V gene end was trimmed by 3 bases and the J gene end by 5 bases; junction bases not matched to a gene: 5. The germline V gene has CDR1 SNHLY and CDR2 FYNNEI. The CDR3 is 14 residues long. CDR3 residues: CASSEGAGAETQYF. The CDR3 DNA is TGTGCCAGCAGTGAGGGAGCGGGGGCCGAGACCCAGTACTTC.

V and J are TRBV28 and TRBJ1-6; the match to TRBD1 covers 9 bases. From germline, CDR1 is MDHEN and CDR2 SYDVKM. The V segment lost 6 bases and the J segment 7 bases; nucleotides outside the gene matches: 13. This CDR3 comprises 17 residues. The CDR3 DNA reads TGTGCCAGCAGCCACGGGGGGACAGGGACATCAAATTCACCCCTCCACTTT. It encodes CASSHGGTGTSNSPLHF.

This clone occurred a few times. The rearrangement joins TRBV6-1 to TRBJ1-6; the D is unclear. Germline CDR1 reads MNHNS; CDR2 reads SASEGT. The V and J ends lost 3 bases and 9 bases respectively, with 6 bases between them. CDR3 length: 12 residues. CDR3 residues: CASSDTFSPLHF. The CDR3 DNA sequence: TGTGCCAGCAGTGATACTTTTTCACCCCTCCACTTT.

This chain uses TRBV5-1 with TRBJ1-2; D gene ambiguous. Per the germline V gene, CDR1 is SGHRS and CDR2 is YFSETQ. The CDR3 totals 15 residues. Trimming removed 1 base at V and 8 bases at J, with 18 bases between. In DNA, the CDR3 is TGCGCCAGCAGCTTGCGTGCCGCGGGATCTACCGGCTACACCTTC. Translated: CASSLRAAGSTGYTF.

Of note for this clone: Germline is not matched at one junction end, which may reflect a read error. The chain's CDR3 is CASSQRAGQISHEQYF. CDR3 bases: TGTGCCAGCAGCCAGAGAGCGGGACAAATCTCCCACGAGCAGTACTTC. The gene calls are TRBV2 and TRBJ2-7; possible D gene TRBD2, 7 bases. This CDR3 is 16 amino acids long. Germline V gene sequence: CDR1 SNHLY, CDR2 FYNNEI. Full variable domain (rest looked up from reference TRBV2 and TRBJ2-7): EPEVTQTPSHQVTQMGQEVILRCVPISNHLYFYWYRQILGQKVEFLVSFYNNEISEKSEIFDDQFSVERPDGSNFTLKIRSTKLEDSAMYFCASSQRAGQISHEQYFGPGTRLTVT.

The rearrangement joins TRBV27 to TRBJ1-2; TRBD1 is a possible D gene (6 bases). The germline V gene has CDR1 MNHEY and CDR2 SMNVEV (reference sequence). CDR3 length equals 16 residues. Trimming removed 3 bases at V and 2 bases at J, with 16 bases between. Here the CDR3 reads CASSFSAGTTNYGYTF. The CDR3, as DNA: TGTGCCAGCAGTTTTTCCGCCGGGACAACCAACTATGGCTACACCTTC.